The subject of this entry is one T cell receptor (beta chain). The data were taken from a study of blood T cell repertoires in COVID-19. Study overall: T cells, B-cell-depleted T cells, or PBMCs provided the cDNA or gDNA that served as material.

Original processing methods: Scientists estimated how many nucleated cells there were by amplifying reference gene primers. The assay was immunoSEQ multiplex PCR, and TCRdb's table has in-frame clones only and misses some. V, J and clone size were drawn from that table, and D and trimming were deduced from the DNA. The data show approximately 180,000 clones, with 85% seen just once and roughly 18% held by the top ten. Followed longitudinally, the Seattle patients had been enrolled during active infection. The sequenced sample consisted of peripheral blood. The receptor comes from a person between 70 and 80 years old with COVID-19, enrolled during active disease.

This CDR3 is CASSLIGQGSTGELFF. The CDR3 nucleotides are TGTGCCAGCAGCTTAATAGGACAGGGGAGTACCGGGGAGCTGTTTTTT. The J gene is TRBJ2-2, the V gene TRBV7-3; 9 bases agree with TRBD1. V lost 1 base to trimming and J lost 5 bases; unmatched junction nucleotides: 5. This CDR3 contains 16 residues. Germline values: CDR1 SGHTA, CDR2 FQGTGA.